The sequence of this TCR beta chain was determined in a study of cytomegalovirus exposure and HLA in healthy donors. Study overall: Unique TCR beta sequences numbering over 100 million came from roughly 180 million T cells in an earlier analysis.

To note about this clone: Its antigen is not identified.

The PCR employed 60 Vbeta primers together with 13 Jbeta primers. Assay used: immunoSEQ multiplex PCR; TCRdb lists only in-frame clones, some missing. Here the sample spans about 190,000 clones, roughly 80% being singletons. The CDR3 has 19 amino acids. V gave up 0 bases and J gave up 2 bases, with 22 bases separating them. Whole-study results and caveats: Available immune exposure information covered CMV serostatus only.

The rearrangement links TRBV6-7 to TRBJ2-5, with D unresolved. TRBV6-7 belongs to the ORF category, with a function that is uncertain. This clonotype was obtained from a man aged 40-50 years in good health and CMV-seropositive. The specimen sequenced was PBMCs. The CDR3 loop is CASSYSKVPVETRQETQYF. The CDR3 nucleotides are TGTGCCAGCAGTTACTCGAAAGTCCCGGTGGAGACTCGTCAAGAGACCCAGTACTTC.